One TCR beta chain is described in this entry. This entry is derived from a study of CD8+ T cells in alopecia areata. Noted treatment: oral pan-JAK inhibitor, 5-10 mg twice daily. The CDR3 length is 15 residues. V lost 5 bases and J 5 bases, leaving 18 bases between the germline ends. Germline V gives CDR1 SGHTA, CDR2 FQGNSA. The sequencing template was cDNA reverse transcribed from extracted RNA. Here immunoSEQ multiplex PCR was the method, and the copy in TCRdb shows in-frame clones only, minus some. The repertoire holds about 200,000 clones, with 55% to 70% as singletons. This TCR came from a human donor with alopecia areata. Here the sequenced sample was CD4+ T cells sorted from blood, taken at week 24, from a patient treated with tofacitinib. The chain employs TRBV7-2 and TRBJ1-1, with a tentative D call TRBD1 (6 bases). CDR3 DNA sequence: TGTGCCAGCAGCCGGGGACCAGGGGAGGGGACTGAAGCTTTCTTT. Residues: CASSRGPGEGTEAFF.